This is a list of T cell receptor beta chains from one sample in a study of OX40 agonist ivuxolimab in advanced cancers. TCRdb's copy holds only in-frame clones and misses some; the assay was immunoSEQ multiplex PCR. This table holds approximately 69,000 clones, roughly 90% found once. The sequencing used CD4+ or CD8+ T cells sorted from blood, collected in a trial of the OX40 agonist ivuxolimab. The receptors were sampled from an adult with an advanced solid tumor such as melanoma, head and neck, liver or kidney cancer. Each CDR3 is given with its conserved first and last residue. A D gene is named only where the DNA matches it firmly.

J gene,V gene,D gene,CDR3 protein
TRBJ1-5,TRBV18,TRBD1,CASSPDREGQPQHF
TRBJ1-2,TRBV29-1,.,CSVGVNYGYTF
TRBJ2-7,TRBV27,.,CASKSVGLGPSEQYF
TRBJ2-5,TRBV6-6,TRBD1,CASSQIQGAWGTQYF
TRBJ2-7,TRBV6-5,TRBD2,CASSYGTGGAHEQYF
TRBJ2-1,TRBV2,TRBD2,CASSEEGGLAGANEQFF
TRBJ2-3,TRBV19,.,CASSLQRVTDTQYF
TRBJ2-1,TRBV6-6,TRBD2,CASSKTSGYDNEQFF
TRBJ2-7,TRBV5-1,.,CASSYRDAPGYEQYF
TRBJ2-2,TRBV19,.,CASSRGDFSRELFF
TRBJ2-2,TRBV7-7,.,CASSLDSFTGELFF
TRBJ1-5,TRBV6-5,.,CASSGDINQPQHF
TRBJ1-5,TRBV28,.,CASSFRLSQPQHF
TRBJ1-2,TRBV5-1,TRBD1,CASSFGTDYGYTF
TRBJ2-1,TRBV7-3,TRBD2,CASSASGTSWFF
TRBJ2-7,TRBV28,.,CASRDSPDEQYF
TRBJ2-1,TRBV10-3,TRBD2,CAIRPGTSGNNEQFF
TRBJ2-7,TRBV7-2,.,CASSLELEQYF
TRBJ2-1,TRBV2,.,CATSAYNEQFF
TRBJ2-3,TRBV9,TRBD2,CASSTLTSGRGDTQYF
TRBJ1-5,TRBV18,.,CASSPLPGVGQPQHF
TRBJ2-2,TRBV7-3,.,CASSRTSTTNTGELFF
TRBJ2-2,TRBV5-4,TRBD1,CASSEGGRTDTGELFF
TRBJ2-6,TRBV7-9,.,CASSSWDASSGANVLTF
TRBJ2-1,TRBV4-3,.,CASSRVQDNEQFF
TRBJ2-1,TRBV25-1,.,CASRGGNNEQFF
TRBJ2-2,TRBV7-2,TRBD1,CASSSYRGGELFF
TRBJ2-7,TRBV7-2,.,CASSSTQGGYEQYF
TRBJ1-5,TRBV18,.,CASSLANQPQHF
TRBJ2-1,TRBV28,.,CATNGHQRARESSSYNEQFF